Each of the 6 T cell receptor beta chains below was sequenced from the same sample in a study of radiotherapy plus CTLA-4 blockade in lung cancer. Measured with immunoSEQ multiplex PCR; TCRdb has only the in-frame clones, and not every one. The data show fewer than 70,000 clones, approximately 79% seen once. The input for sequencing was peripheral blood, taken from a patient treated with radiotherapy plus ipilimumab. The source of these receptors is a human donor with non-small cell lung cancer who had a complete response to radiotherapy plus ipilimumab.

CDR3 region: CASSQAPTEAFF. CDR3 bases: TGCGCCAGCAGCCAAGCCCCCACTGAAGCTTTCTTT. The chain employs TRBV4-3 and TRBJ1-1; D not certain. Germline lookup yields CDR1 LGHNA and CDR2 YSLEER. The CDR3 sequence is 12 residues long. V gave up 1 base and J gave up 4 bases, with 4 bases separating them.

The rearrangement uses TRBV7-2 and TRBJ1-6, with D unclear. Per the germline V gene, CDR1 is SGHTA and CDR2 is FQGNSA. The V end was cut by 0 bases, the J end by 0 bases, with 15 bases between. The CDR3 has 19 amino acids. The CDR3 region has the DNA TGTGCCAGCAGCTTAGCGCGAGGTCAGATGAGCTCCTATAATTCACCCCTCCACTTT. This encodes CASSLARGQMSSYNSPLHF.

The chain carries TRBV19 and TRBJ2-4, with 8 bases identical to TRBD2. Trimming removed 5 bases from V and 0 bases from J; junction bases left unmatched: 27. The germline V gene has CDR1 LNHDA and CDR2 SQIVND (reference sequence). CDR3 length equals 23 residues. The CDR3 bases are TGTGCCAGTAGTCACAGACAGAACTATCCGGGACTAGTGGGTGCACTAGCCAAAAACATTCAGTACTTC. Protein product: CASSHRQNYPGLVGALAKNIQYF. Full variable domain (outside the CDR3, taken from reference TRBV19 and TRBJ2-4): DGGITQSPKYLFRKEGQNVTLSCEQNLNHDAMYWYRQDPGQGLRLIYYSQIVNDFQKGDIAEGYSVSREKKESFPLTVTSAQKNPTAFYLCASSHRQNYPGLVGALAKNIQYFGAGTRLSVL.

In the case of this clone: The sample contains more than one DNA sequence encoding this CDR3. The chain uses TRBV29-1 and TRBJ1-1; no reliable D call. Germline CDR1 SQVTM, CDR2 ANQGSEA. The CDR3 is 13 residues long. The V end was cut by 2 bases, the J end by 1 base, with 8 bases between. The DNA for the CDR3 is TGCAGCGTTGAAAACAGACGGAACACTGAAGCTTTCTTT. Protein sequence: CSVENRRNTEAFF. The full variable domain, completed using reference TRBV29-1 and TRBJ1-1, is SAVISQKPSRDICQRGTSLTIQCQVDSQVTMMFWYRQQPGQSLTLIATANQGSEATYESGFVIDKFPISRPNLTFSTLTVSNMSPEDSSIYLCSVENRRNTEAFFGQGTRLTVV.

This clone was detected ten times or more. The chain is built from TRBV9 and TRBJ1-2; 7 nucleotides match TRBD1. The CDR3 contains 15 residues. Germline CDR1 SGDLS, CDR2 YYNGEE. V was pared by 3 bases and J by 4 bases, with 9 bases of the junction left unmatched. CDR3 sequence: CASSDRMDRSYGYTF. CDR3 DNA: TGTGCCAGCAGCGATAGAATGGACAGGTCCTATGGCTACACCTTC.

The chain has TRBV13 and TRBJ2-2; TRBD1 matches at 9 bases. J lost 3 bases, V lost 2 bases, and 4 bases had no gene match. CDR1 is PRHDT, CDR2 FYEKMQ, per germline (reference sequence). This CDR3 spans 16 amino acids. CDR3 in amino acids: CASSLWGQGYTGELFF. The CDR3 DNA sequence: TGTGCCAGCAGCTTATGGGGACAGGGCTACACCGGGGAGCTGTTTTTT.